Listed below are T cell receptor beta chains from one sample, sequenced in a study of blood T cell repertoires in COVID-19. Produced via immunoSEQ multiplex PCR; TCRdb's table is partial and in-frame only. The table includes around 190,000 clones, 85% to 90% detected once. The sample taken for sequencing was peripheral blood. These receptors originate from a young man with active or convalescent COVID-19. Each CDR3 is given with its conserved first and last residue. The order of the fields is clone size, J gene, D gene, V gene, CDR3 DNA, CDR3 protein. D genes are given only for firm matches. The size of a clone is reported for some rows only, either as once, few or many, or as a class for expanded clones.

size: NA
J: TRBJ1-1
D: NA
V: TRBV5-1
DNA: TGCGCCAGCAGCTTGGCCAGGGGCACGAACACTGAAGCTTTCTTT
CDR3: CASSLARGTNTEAFF

size: NA
J: TRBJ2-1
D: NA
V: TRBV19
DNA: TGTGCCAGTGCCTCAATAGCGAGCTCCTACAATGAGCAGTTCTTC
CDR3: CASASIASSYNEQFF

size: NA
J: TRBJ2-1
D: NA
V: TRBV11-2
DNA: TGTGCCAGCAGCTTATCACCGGACTTTTACAATGAGCAGTTCTTC
CDR3: CASSLSPDFYNEQFF

size: NA
J: TRBJ2-3
D: TRBD1
V: TRBV5-4
DNA: TGTGCCAGCAGCTTGGGCTCAGGGGGTGCAGATACGCAGTATTTT
CDR3: CASSLGSGGADTQYF

size: NA
J: TRBJ2-7
D: TRBD1
V: TRBV4-3
DNA: TGCGCCAGCAGCCGCAACTCTCTCGCAGGGGGCCACGAGCAGTACTTC
CDR3: CASSRNSLAGGHEQYF

size: NA
J: TRBJ2-1
D: NA
V: TRBV7-8
DNA: TGTGCCAGCAGCTTAAATGGAGGACCCTACAATGAGCAGTTCTTC
CDR3: CASSLNGGPYNEQFF

size: once
J: TRBJ2-5
D: TRBD2
V: TRBV5-6
DNA: TGTGCCAGCAGAGTAGCGGGGGGGTCTCAAGAGACCCAGTACTTC
CDR3: CASRVAGGSQETQYF

size: NA
J: TRBJ2-2
D: TRBD1
V: TRBV7-3
DNA: TGTGCCAGCAGCTTAACCGTTATTGGACAGGGAGTATCGAACACCGGGGAGCTGTTTTTT
CDR3: CASSLTVIGQGVSNTGELFF

size: NA
J: TRBJ1-5
D: TRBD1
V: TRBV19
DNA: TGTGCCAGTAGGACCTTGGGACAGGGGCCCAATCAGCCCCAGCATTTT
CDR3: CASRTLGQGPNQPQHF

size: NA
J: TRBJ1-4
D: NA
V: TRBV15
DNA: TGTGCCACCAGCGGCGGGGGGGGAGTTCAGGAAAAACTGTTTTTT
CDR3: CATSGGGGVQEKLFF

size: NA
J: TRBJ1-1
D: NA
V: TRBV7-3
DNA: TGTGCCAGCAGCTTATCCCCGGGGAACACTGAAGCTTTCTTT
CDR3: CASSLSPGNTEAFF

size: NA
J: TRBJ2-3
D: NA
V: TRBV7-9
DNA: TGTGCCAGCAGATTGAGGGCAGATACGCAGTATTTT
CDR3: CASRLRADTQYF

size: NA
J: TRBJ1-4
D: NA
V: TRBV7-6
DNA: TGTGCCAGCAGCTTAGCAGGGGCCGGTGATAATGAAAAACTGTTTTTT
CDR3: CASSLAGAGDNEKLFF

size: NA
J: TRBJ1-3
D: TRBD1
V: TRBV19
DNA: TGTGCCAGTACAACAGGGGTAGGAAACACCATATATTTT
CDR3: CASTTGVGNTIYF

size: few
J: TRBJ1-2
D: NA
V: TRBV9
DNA: TGTGCCAGCAGCGTAGGGCACGACTACACCTTC
CDR3: CASSVGHDYTF

size: NA
J: TRBJ1-4
D: TRBD1
V: TRBV9
DNA: TGTGCCAGCAGCGTGGGCAGGGGGCGAGATGAAAAACTGTTTTTT
CDR3: CASSVGRGRDEKLFF

size: NA
J: TRBJ1-1
D: TRBD1
V: TRBV6-2/TRBV6-3
DNA: TGTGCCAGCAGTCGGACAGGTTTGAACACTGAAGCTTTCTTT
CDR3: CASSRTGLNTEAFF

size: NA
J: TRBJ2-7
D: NA
V: TRBV6-5
DNA: TGTGCCAGCAGGGGTGGGATGGGGGGCTCCTACGAGCAGTACTTC
CDR3: CASRGGMGGSYEQYF

size: NA
J: TRBJ1-1
D: NA
V: TRBV29-1
DNA: TGCAGCGTTGACGTCGGGGATTCGGGCACTGAAGCTTTCTTT
CDR3: CSVDVGDSGTEAFF

size: NA
J: TRBJ2-2
D: TRBD1
V: TRBV5-8
DNA: TGTGCCAGCAGCCTTCGGACAGGCGGGACCGGGGAGCTGTTTTTT
CDR3: CASSLRTGGTGELFF

size: once
J: TRBJ2-1
D: TRBD2
V: TRBV4-1
DNA: TGCGCCAGCAGCCAAGGACTAGGGGGACTAGCGGGAGTGCGGGATGAGCAGTTCTTC
CDR3: CASSQGLGGLAGVRDEQFF

size: NA
J: TRBJ2-7
D: TRBD2
V: TRBV4-1
DNA: TGCGCCAGCAGCCTATCCGGGCCGGCGGGGGAATTTGACGAGCAGTACTTC
CDR3: CASSLSGPAGEFDEQYF

size: few
J: TRBJ2-3
D: TRBD2
V: TRBV6-1
DNA: TGTGCCAGCAGTGAAAAAGCGGGGGGGCCAGATACGCAGTATTTT
CDR3: CASSEKAGGPDTQYF

size: NA
J: TRBJ1-2
D: TRBD1
V: TRBV27
DNA: TGTGCCAGCAGTTTCGGACAGGGGCAGGGCTATGGCTACACCTTC
CDR3: CASSFGQGQGYGYTF

size: NA
J: TRBJ1-6
D: TRBD1
V: TRBV30
DNA: TGTGCCTGGCGCCGGGACAGCCGTTATTCTAATTCACCCCTCCACTTT
CDR3: CAWRRDSRYSNSPLHF

size: NA
J: TRBJ2-5
D: TRBD2
V: TRBV5-5
DNA: TGTGCCAGCAGCGCCACCTTAGCGGGAGGACAAGAGACCCAGTACTTC
CDR3: CASSATLAGGQETQYF

size: NA
J: TRBJ1-1
D: NA
V: TRBV14
DNA: TGTGCCAGCAGCCAAATTACAGGGACTGAAGCTTTCTTT
CDR3: CASSQITGTEAFF

size: NA
J: TRBJ2-3
D: TRBD1
V: TRBV5-6
DNA: TGTGCCAGCAGCCAAGGGGGCGGTAGCACAGATACGCAGTATTTT
CDR3: CASSQGGGSTDTQYF

size: NA
J: TRBJ2-5
D: TRBD2
V: TRBV7-9
DNA: TGTGCCAGCAGCTACTGGGGGGGGAGCCAAGAGACCCAGTACTTC
CDR3: CASSYWGGSQETQYF

size: NA
J: TRBJ2-7
D: TRBD1
V: TRBV7-2
DNA: TGTGCCAGCAGCACACGGACAGGGAATCTACGGGAGCAGTACTTC
CDR3: CASSTRTGNLREQYF

size: NA
J: TRBJ1-2
D: TRBD1
V: TRBV30
DNA: TGTGCCTGGAGTGTGGGGACAGACTATGGCTACACCTTC
CDR3: CAWSVGTDYGYTF

size: NA
J: TRBJ2-5
D: NA
V: TRBV7-9
DNA: TGTGCCAGCCTGGGGGGTTGGGTCCAAGAGACCCAGTACTTC
CDR3: CASLGGWVQETQYF

size: few
J: TRBJ1-5
D: TRBD1
V: TRBV28
DNA: TGTGCCAGCAGAGTTTTAGTCTTCCGACAGGGAAAAAATCAGCCCCAGCATTTT
CDR3: CASRVLVFRQGKNQPQHF

size: NA
J: TRBJ1-2
D: NA
V: TRBV5-1
DNA: TGCGCCAGCAGCGTGGAATGGAGTCTTGGCTACACCTTC
CDR3: CASSVEWSLGYTF

size: NA
J: TRBJ1-2
D: NA
V: TRBV7-9
DNA: TGTGCCAGCAGCTTAGTTCTCGGCGCAGGGTCTGGCTACACCTTC
CDR3: CASSLVLGAGSGYTF

size: NA
J: TRBJ1-1
D: TRBD1
V: TRBV10-3
DNA: TGTGCCATCAGGAACCGGGACAGAGCTACTGAAGCTTTCTTT
CDR3: CAIRNRDRATEAFF

size: NA
J: TRBJ1-2
D: NA
V: TRBV30
DNA: TGTGCCTGGAGCAGCGGACCGAGAACTAACTATGGCTACACCTTC
CDR3: CAWSSGPRTNYGYTF

size: NA
J: TRBJ1-3
D: NA
V: TRBV18
DNA: TGTGCCAGCTCTCTTCAGGGAATTGGGGATGGAAACACCATATATTTT
CDR3: CASSLQGIGDGNTIYF

size: NA
J: TRBJ2-2
D: NA
V: TRBV19
DNA: TGTGCCAGTAGTCTCCGGGACTTCCGGCTGGACACCGGGGAGCTGTTTTTT
CDR3: CASSLRDFRLDTGELFF

size: NA
J: TRBJ1-5
D: NA
V: TRBV12-3/TRBV12-4
DNA: TGTGCCAGCAGTCTCGATCAGCCCCAGCATTTT
CDR3: CASSLDQPQHF

size: NA
J: TRBJ1-2
D: NA
V: TRBV2
DNA: TGTGCCAGCAGTGATTACAGCAGGGGAAATGGCTACACCTTC
CDR3: CASSDYSRGNGYTF

size: once
J: TRBJ1-1
D: TRBD1
V: TRBV11-2
DNA: TGTGCCAGCAGCCTAGGGACAGGGATCGGGAACACTGAAGCTTTCTTT
CDR3: CASSLGTGIGNTEAFF

size: once
J: TRBJ1-2
D: TRBD1
V: TRBV30
DNA: TGTGCCTGGAGAGATCGACAGGGACCCTCCTATGGCTACACCTTC
CDR3: CAWRDRQGPSYGYTF

size: NA
J: TRBJ1-5
D: NA
V: TRBV5-6
DNA: TGTGCCAGCAGCCTGCAAGCAGGTTTAGGTCAGCCCCAGCATTTT
CDR3: CASSLQAGLGQPQHF

size: NA
J: TRBJ1-2
D: TRBD1
V: TRBV2
DNA: TGTGCCAGCAGTCCTCGACAGGGGGCGGCCGGGGGCTACACCTTC
CDR3: CASSPRQGAAGGYTF

size: NA
J: TRBJ2-5
D: NA
V: TRBV4-1
DNA: TGCGCCAGCAGCCAAGTATCAGGGGTGGAGACCCAGTACTTC
CDR3: CASSQVSGVETQYF

size: NA
J: TRBJ1-2
D: TRBD1
V: TRBV7-9
DNA: TGTGCCAGCAGCTTCGGGACAGCGTATGGCTACACCTTC
CDR3: CASSFGTAYGYTF

size: NA
J: TRBJ1-1
D: NA
V: TRBV10-3
DNA: TGTGCCATCAGTGAGAAAAAGGGGGGGACGAACACTGAAGCTTTCTTT
CDR3: CAISEKKGGTNTEAFF